This T cell receptor beta chain comes out of a study of regulatory T cells in long-lasting Graves disease. Arm-PCR with iRepertoire HTBI primers amplified the CDR3 regions for these TCR beta libraries. TCRdb passed the multiplex PCR reads through MiXCR, listing each CDR3 protein once. This repertoire shows roughly 510,000 distinct CDR3 sequences, around 16% found once; its top ten account for more than 10%. Comment on this clonotype: Its specificity is not known.

V lost 6 bases and J lost 2, with 41 bases in between. The CDR3 contains 23 residues. General observations from the study: Newly diagnosed patients had higher TCR diversity than persistent Graves' patients did. Persistent disease preferred TRBV28, TRBJ1-2 and TRBJ2-5.

Time point specified: newly diagnosed GD, antithyroid drugs for less than 3 months. From RNA extracted from PBMCs, the TCR library was made. These data also featured in a second study, about T cells in Graves' hyperthyroidism and ophthalmopathy. This second study notes: No ophthalmopathy progression within 18 months constituted stable Graves' hyperthyroidism.

J is TRBJ2-7 and V is TRBV12-3 or TRBV12-4, with a weak D call TRBD2 (6 bases). The sequence was collected from a man aged 18 to 29 with Graves disease. This material consisted of peripheral blood mononuclear cells (PBMCs), taken at new diagnosis, from a patient treated with antithyroid drugs. The CDR3, as DNA: TGTGCCAGCAGACTCTCAAATGGGGGGAAACGAAACCACATTACCTCGAGGGCCTACGAGCAGTACTTC. Translation gives CASRLSNGGKRNHITSRAYEQYF.